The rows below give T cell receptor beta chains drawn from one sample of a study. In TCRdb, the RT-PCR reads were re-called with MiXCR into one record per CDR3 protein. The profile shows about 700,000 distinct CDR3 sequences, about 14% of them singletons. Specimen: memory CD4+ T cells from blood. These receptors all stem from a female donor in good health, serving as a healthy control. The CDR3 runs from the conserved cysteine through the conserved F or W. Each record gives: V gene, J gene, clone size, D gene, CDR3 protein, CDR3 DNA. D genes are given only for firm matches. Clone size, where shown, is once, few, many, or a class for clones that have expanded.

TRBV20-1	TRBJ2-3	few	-	CSARDASGTDTQYF	TGCAGTGCTAGAGACGCTAGCGGCACAGATACGCAGTATTTT
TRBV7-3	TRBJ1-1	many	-	CASNNGGEAFF	TGTGCCAGCAATAACGGGGGTGAAGCTTTCTTT
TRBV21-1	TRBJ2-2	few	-	CASSNVYDSGELFF	TGTGCCAGCAGCAATGTCTACGACTCCGGGGAGCTGTTTTTT
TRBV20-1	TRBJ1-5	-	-	CSANNRVTGPQHF	TGCAGTGCTAACAACAGGGTAACGGGGCCCCAGCATTTT
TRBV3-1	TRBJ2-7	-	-	CASSQGHTRAGEQYF	TGTGCCAGCAGCCAAGGTCATACTAGGGCGGGAGAGCAGTACTTC
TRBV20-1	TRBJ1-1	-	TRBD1	CSADPIRGHGTEAFF	TGCAGTGCCGACCCGATTAGGGGGCACGGCACTGAAGCTTTCTTT
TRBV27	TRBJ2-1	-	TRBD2	CASSPGRTSGAYNEQFF	TGTGCCAGCAGTCCAGGGAGGACTAGCGGGGCCTACAATGAGCAGTTCTTC
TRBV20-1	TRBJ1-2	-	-	CSAEGGSFYGYTF	TGCAGTGCCGAGGGGGGGTCCTTCTATGGCTACACCTTC
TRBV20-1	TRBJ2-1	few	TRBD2	CSAQGLAGFYNEQFF	TGCAGTGCCCAAGGACTAGCGGGATTCTACAATGAGCAGTTCTTC
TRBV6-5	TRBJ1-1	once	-	CASVNRVNTEAFF	TGTGCCAGCGTTAACAGGGTGAACACTGAAGCTTTCTTT
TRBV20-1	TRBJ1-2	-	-	CSARVRDDYGYTF	TGCAGTGCTAGAGTTCGGGACGACTATGGCTACACCTTC
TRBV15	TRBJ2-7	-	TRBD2	CATSRARGATVYEQYF	TGTGCCACCAGCAGAGCGCGGGGGGCTACCGTCTACGAGCAGTACTTC
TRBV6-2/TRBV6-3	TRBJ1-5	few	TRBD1	CASTDTGESNQPQHF	TGTGCCAGCACCGACACAGGGGAAAGCAATCAGCCCCAGCATTTT